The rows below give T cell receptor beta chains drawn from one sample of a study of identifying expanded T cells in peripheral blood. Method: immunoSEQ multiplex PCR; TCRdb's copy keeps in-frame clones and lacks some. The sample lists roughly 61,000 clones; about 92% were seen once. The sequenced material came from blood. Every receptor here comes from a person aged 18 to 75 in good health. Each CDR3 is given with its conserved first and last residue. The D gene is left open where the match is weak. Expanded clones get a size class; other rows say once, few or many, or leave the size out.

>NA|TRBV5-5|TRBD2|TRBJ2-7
TGTGCCAGCAGCTTGCGTTTGGGCAGCGGGACCTCCTACGAGCAGTACTTC
CASSLRLGSGTSYEQYF
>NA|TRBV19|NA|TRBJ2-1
TGTGCGTCAAACGCGAGGGGGAGGGATGAGCAGTTCTTC
CASNARGRDEQFF
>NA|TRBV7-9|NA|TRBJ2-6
TGTGCCAGCAGCTTAGCAGGGGTGGCTGGGGCCAACGTCCTGACTTTC
CASSLAGVAGANVLTF
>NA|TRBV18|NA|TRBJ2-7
TGTGCCAGCTCACCATCGGGGGAGGACGAGCAGTACTTC
CASSPSGEDEQYF
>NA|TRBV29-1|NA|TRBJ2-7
TGCAGCGTCGCGCAGGCGAGCTACGAGCAGTACTTC
CSVAQASYEQYF
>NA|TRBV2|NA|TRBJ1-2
TGTGCCAGCAGTGAGATAGACTACTATGGCTACACCTTC
CASSEIDYYGYTF
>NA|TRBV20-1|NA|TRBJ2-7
TGCAGTGCTAGCCGGGACATCGAGCAGTACTTC
CSASRDIEQYF
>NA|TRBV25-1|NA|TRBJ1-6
TGTGCCAGCAGTTACTCCTATAATTCACCCCTCCACTTT
CASSYSYNSPLHF
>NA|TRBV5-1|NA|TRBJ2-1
TGCGCCAGCAGCCCCCCGGGGCCCAAGTGGGAGCAGTTCTTC
CASSPPGPKWEQFF
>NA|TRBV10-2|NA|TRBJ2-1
TGCGCCAGCAGGTTCTTAGACTCCTACAATGAGCAGTTCTTC
CASRFLDSYNEQFF
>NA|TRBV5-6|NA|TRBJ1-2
TGTGCCAGCAGCTCCAACCGGTGGCTGTTGACCTATGGCTACACCTTC
CASSSNRWLLTYGYTF
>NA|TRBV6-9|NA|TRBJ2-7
TGTGCCAGCAGTTTGGACGGCAGCTACGAGCAGTACTTC
CASSLDGSYEQYF
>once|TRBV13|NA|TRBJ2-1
TGTGCCAGCAGGTATACAGGGCGCAATGAGCAGTTCTTC
CASRYTGRNEQFF
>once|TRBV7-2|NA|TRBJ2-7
TGTGCCAGCAGCCTCAGATACGAGCAGTACTTC
CASSLRYEQYF
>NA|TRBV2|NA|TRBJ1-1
TGTGCCAGCAGTGAAGCCGATGAAGCTTTCTTT
CASSEADEAFF
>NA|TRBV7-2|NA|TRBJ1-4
TGTGCCAGCAGCTCTCAGGGGCGTGAAAAACTGTTTTTT
CASSSQGREKLFF
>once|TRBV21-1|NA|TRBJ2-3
TGTGCCGGCTCCGGGACAACTAGCACAGATACGCAGTATTTT
CAGSGTTSTDTQYF
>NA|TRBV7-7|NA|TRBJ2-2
TGTGCTAGCAGCGAGAGGGCCACCGGGGAGCTGTTTTTT
CASSERATGELFF
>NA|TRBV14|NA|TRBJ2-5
TGTGCCAGCAGCCAAGACGTGGGGAGGCGTCGAGAGACCCAGTACTTC
CASSQDVGRRRETQYF
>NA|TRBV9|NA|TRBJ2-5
TGTGCCAGCAGCGTATACCCTGGGGAGACCCAGTACTTC
CASSVYPGETQYF